Below, one T cell receptor beta chain is given with its context. This clonotype was counted at least ten times. The antigen it binds to is not known. It has no much larger one-base neighbor in the sample; base qualities were not kept. The germline V and J ends show losses of 3 bases and 6 bases respectively, and no gene match explains 14 bases of the junction. According to the germline V gene (reference sequence), CDR1 reads LGHDT and CDR2 reads YNNKEL. The CDR3 covers 17 residues, taking in both the cysteine and the phenylalanine. The sequence is cut down to CDR3 DNA, 51 bases in frame from base 1. This sample is drawn from a study of T-cell reconstitution after alpha-beta-depleted transplantation in children (TCRdb year 2016). About the investigation overall: The study quantitatively tracked T-cell immune reconstitution after TCRalphabeta/CD19-depleted allogeneic hematopoietic cell transplantation in children using TCR repertoire profiling. The full study reports these points: In some patients, high TCRbeta diversity at day 60 was attributed to recipient T cells and intrathymic progenitors that had survived conditioning. Over subsequent months, a decline in hyperexpanded clone frequencies was noted, and after one year, T-cell counts and TCRbeta diversity were mostly ascribed to newly produced T cells. Apparently early alphabetaT-cell count recovery about two months after transplant reportedly relied on only several hundred rapidly expanded clones derived from non-depleted graft cells.

Libraries were made using PCR. TCRdb records Illumina HiSeq 2500 as the sequencer. Molecular barcoding was employed in the preparation of TCR libraries, with unique molecular identifiers being used to normalize TCRbeta repertoire quantification. TCRdb trimmed public reads at Q25 via fastp, called clones via MiXCR and kept in-frame beta chains. Rows matching on CDR3 protein sequence are summarized as one entry with the most common DNA and genes. In all, the sample holds 140,000 or so distinct CDR3 sequences, and 8.8% of those were seen once. Roughly 18% of the sample goes to the ten largest clones. What this sample's treatment or condition label stands for: allogeneic hematopoietic cell transplantation with graft depleted of TCRalphabeta T cells and CD19 B cells. The children who served as transplant recipients had been given grafts of TCRalphabeta/CD19-depleted allogeneic hematopoietic cells.

This chain is built from TRBV3-1 and TRBJ2-1; 7 middle bases align to TRBD2. The source of this sequence is a female patient aged 2 to 10 who had a stem cell transplant for congenital amegakaryocytic thrombocytopenia, so the T cells may come from the graft donor. The sequenced sample was PBMCs, mostly from graft donor cells, obtained 180 days after TCRalphabeta/CD19-depleted stem cell transplant. The CDR3 in this case is CASSQGSAGELGNEQFF. The DNA sequence follows: TGTGCCAGCAGCCAGGGGTCCGCGGGAGAGTTAGGCAATGAGCAGTTCTTC.